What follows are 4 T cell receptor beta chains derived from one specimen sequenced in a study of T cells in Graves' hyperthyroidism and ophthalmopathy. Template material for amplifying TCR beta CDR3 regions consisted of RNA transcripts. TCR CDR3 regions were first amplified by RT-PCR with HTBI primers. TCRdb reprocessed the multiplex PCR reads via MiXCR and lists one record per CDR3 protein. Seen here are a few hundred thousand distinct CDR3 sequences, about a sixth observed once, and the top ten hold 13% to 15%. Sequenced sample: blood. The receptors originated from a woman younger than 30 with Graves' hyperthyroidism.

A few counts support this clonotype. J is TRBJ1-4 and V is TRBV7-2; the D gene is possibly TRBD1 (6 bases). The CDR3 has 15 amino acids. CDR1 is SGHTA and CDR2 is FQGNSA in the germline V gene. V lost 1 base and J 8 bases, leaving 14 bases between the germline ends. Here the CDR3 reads CASSLDSNRAEKLFF. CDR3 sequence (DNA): TGTGCCAGCAGCTTAGACTCGAACAGGGCGGAAAAACTGTTTTTT.

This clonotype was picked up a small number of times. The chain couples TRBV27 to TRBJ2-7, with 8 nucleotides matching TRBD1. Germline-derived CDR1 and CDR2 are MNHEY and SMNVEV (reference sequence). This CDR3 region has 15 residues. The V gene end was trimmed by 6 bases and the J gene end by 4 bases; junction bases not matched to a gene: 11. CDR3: CASRGEAGGVYEQYF. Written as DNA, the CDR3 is TGTGCCAGCAGAGGTGAGGCAGGGGGCGTTTACGAGCAGTACTTC.

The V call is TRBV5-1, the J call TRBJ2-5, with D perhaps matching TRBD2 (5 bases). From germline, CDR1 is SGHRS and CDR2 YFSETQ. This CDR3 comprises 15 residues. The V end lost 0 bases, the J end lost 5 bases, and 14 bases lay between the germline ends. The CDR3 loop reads CASSLGRGKGETQYF. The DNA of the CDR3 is TGCGCCAGCAGCTTGGGTCGGGGAAAGGGTGAGACCCAGTACTTC. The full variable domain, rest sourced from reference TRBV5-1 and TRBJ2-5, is KAGVTQTPRYLIKTRGQQVTLSCSPISGHRSVSWYQQTPGQGLQFLFEYFSETQRNKGNFPGRFSGRQFSNSRSEMNVSTLELGDSALYLCASSLGRGKGETQYFGPGTRLLVL.

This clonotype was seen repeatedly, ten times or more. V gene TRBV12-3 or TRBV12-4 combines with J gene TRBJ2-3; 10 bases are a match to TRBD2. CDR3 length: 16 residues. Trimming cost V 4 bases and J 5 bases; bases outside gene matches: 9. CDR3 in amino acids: CASSSNSGGAVDTQYF. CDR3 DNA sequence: TGTGCCAGCAGTTCCAACAGCGGGGGGGCCGTAGATACGCAGTATTTT.